This T cell receptor (beta chain) was recovered during a study of OX40 agonist ivuxolimab in advanced cancers. In terms of the full investigation: The costimulatory receptor OX40 (CD134) was targeted by ivuxolimab, a fully human IgG2 agonistic monoclonal antibody. Intravenous ivuxolimab was administered to patients every 2 weeks at six dose levels: 0.01, 0.1, 0.3, 1.5, 3 and 10 mg/kg. Prior anti-PD-1, anti-PD-L1 or anti-CTLA-4 therapy was permitted, and checkpoint inhibitors had been received by less than 45% of dose-escalation patients. The paper covers the monotherapy dose-escalation part of the phase I ivuxolimab trial, which included N of about 50 patients. In the dose-escalation cohort, 82.7% of patients were male, and the mean age was roughly 60 years with a range of 23 to 79. Of the approximately 54 dose-escalation patients, hepatocellular carcinoma was present in roughly 19, melanoma in some 15, renal cell carcinoma in 9 and head and neck cancer in 9. The point of sequencing TCRbeta in the periphery was to test whether ivuxolimab changed TCR sequence diversity and drove clonal T-cell expansion. Partial responses occurred in three dose-escalation patients: two with cutaneous melanoma and one with hepatocellular carcinoma.

This clone was seen just once. Its antigen target is currently unknown. No base qualities exist here, and no much larger clone lies one base off it. For sequencing of the TCRbeta CDR3 region, genomic DNA was extracted from the sorted cells. TCRbeta CDR3 regions were sequenced using the immunoSEQ Assay. Imported from immuneACCESS, the table was reduced by TCRdb to in-frame sequences with V and J called. These copies leave out some clones; in studies compared against another copy, an unresolved V gene accounts for under half, and the cause of the remainder is not known. Here the sample has about 71,000 clones; 91% occur a single time. Of the sample, about 14% is held by the ten largest clones. The trial excluded patients who had a history of autoimmune disease or who were on systemic immunosuppression. Peripheral blood for TCR sequencing was drawn from every dose cohort at baseline, at cycle 4 day 1 and at cycle 7 day 1. The samples were taken from a phase I, first-in-human, multicenter, open-label dose-escalation trial of ivuxolimab. Adults with locally advanced or metastatic head and neck squamous cell, hepatocellular, melanoma or renal cell carcinoma were enrolled in the trial. Before TCR sequencing, CD4+ T cells and CD8+ T cells from peripheral blood were sorted into separate populations.

The germline V gene specifies SNHLY as CDR1 and FYNNEI as CDR2. The CDR3 sequence holds 15 residues, the cysteine and phenylalanine included. Only the CDR3 DNA is retained, 45 bases long and in frame from the first base. From V the trimming removes 4 bases and from J it removes 1 base, while the gene matches leave 4 bases of the junction unaccounted for. Overall study results and their limits: Low levels of normalized T-cell clonal expansion were also seen in some patients who did not respond. After ivuxolimab, expanded clones were on average more numerous among CD8+ T cells than among CD4+ T cells. In the 0.1-3.0 mg/kg groups, partial responders were among the patients with the lowest normalized peripheral clonal expansion, particularly in CD8+ T cells. At doses of 0.1 to 3.0 mg/kg, clonal expansion of both CD4+ and CD8+ blood T cells was observed from baseline to week 6. The antigen specificity of the peripheral T cells that underwent clonal expansion was not determined.

The chain employs TRBV2 and TRBJ2-7; TRBD1 matches 10 bases in the middle. The receptor was derived from an adult with an advanced solid tumor such as melanoma, head and neck, liver or kidney cancer. Sequenced material: CD4+ or CD8+ T cells sorted from blood, taken in a trial of the OX40 agonist ivuxolimab. The nucleotide sequence is given as TGTGCCAGCAGTGGGGGACAGGGGTTTTCCTACGAGCAGTACTTC. Its protein is CASSGGQGFSYEQYF.